This is a list of T cell receptor beta chains from one sample in a study of blood T cell repertoires in COVID-19. The table came from immunoSEQ multiplex PCR; TCRdb's copy has only in-frame clones and leaves some out. The data show 400,000 or so clones, 80% to 90% seen once. The sample taken for sequencing was PBMCs or T cells enriched from blood (not recorded which). These receptor sequences come from a man under 40 who had recovered from COVID-19. CDR3s include the opening cysteine and the closing phenylalanine or tryptophan. The order of the fields is J gene, V gene, CDR3 protein.

J: TRBJ2-7
V: TRBV19
CDR3: CASSISAGSYEQYF

J: TRBJ1-5
V: TRBV3-1/TRBV3-2
CDR3: CASSQEGSGSPQHF

J: TRBJ2-5
V: TRBV7-9
CDR3: CASSLGGGRGREDF

J: TRBJ2-3
V: TRBV29-1
CDR3: CSVAGAPTDTQYF

J: TRBJ2-7
V: TRBV10-3
CDR3: CAISGGDYEQYF

J: TRBJ1-4
V: TRBV10-1
CDR3: CASSGAVREGPLVLPTNEKLFF

J: TRBJ1-2
V: TRBV28
CDR3: CASSLTGGDYGYTF

J: TRBJ2-3
V: TRBV10-3
CDR3: CAILAESTDTQYF

J: TRBJ2-6
V: TRBV7-3
CDR3: CASSQVGLAGSGANVLTF

J: TRBJ1-5
V: TRBV30
CDR3: CAWAPPGTGGQPQHF

J: TRBJ1-4
V: TRBV2
CDR3: CASSEWRVEKLFF

J: TRBJ2-3
V: TRBV5-4
CDR3: CASSPGAGGPPTQYF

J: TRBJ2-2
V: TRBV24-1
CDR3: CATSEPGINTGELFF

J: TRBJ2-7
V: TRBV12-3/TRBV12-4
CDR3: CASSREGLEQYF

J: TRBJ2-1
V: TRBV28
CDR3: CASRLGAKGGNEQFF

J: TRBJ1-1
V: TRBV9
CDR3: CASSVRGNTEAFF

J: TRBJ2-2
V: TRBV30
CDR3: CAWRQRNTGELFF

J: TRBJ1-1
V: TRBV10-1
CDR3: CASSESPGNTEAFF

J: TRBJ1-5
V: TRBV24-1
CDR3: CATSDTLDQPQHF

J: TRBJ2-3
V: TRBV7-2
CDR3: CASSKRGGPTDTQYF

J: TRBJ2-2
V: TRBV30
CDR3: CASHRGTGELFF

J: TRBJ2-3
V: TRBV7-7
CDR3: CASSKAGGLDTQYF

J: TRBJ1-1
V: TRBV30
CDR3: CAWKRGMNTPEAFF

J: TRBJ2-3
V: TRBV3-1/TRBV3-2
CDR3: CASSQDLAGGVDTQYF

J: TRBJ1-2
V: TRBV28
CDR3: CASSNTPDGIYGYTF

J: TRBJ1-2
V: TRBV15
CDR3: CATSRAGSNYGYTF

J: TRBJ1-5
V: TRBV19
CDR3: CASSMGPGAAQPQHF

J: TRBJ1-5
V: TRBV18
CDR3: CASSPNRGPNQPQHF

J: TRBJ2-5
V: TRBV4-1
CDR3: CASSQGWTSGEETQYF

J: TRBJ2-2
V: TRBV29-1
CDR3: CSVAERSLSGELFF

J: TRBJ1-1
V: TRBV28
CDR3: CASSFEASRNTEAFF

J: TRBJ2-1
V: TRBV10-3
CDR3: CAISELEPGLAGEQFF

J: TRBJ2-1
V: TRBV7-9
CDR3: CASSYWTSGSSNEQFF

J: TRBJ2-7
V: TRBV19
CDR3: CASSGGYEQYF

J: TRBJ1-5
V: TRBV7-8
CDR3: CASSADKNSNQPQHF

J: TRBJ2-2
V: TRBV11-3
CDR3: CASSLAAQNTGELFF

J: TRBJ2-1
V: TRBV5-1
CDR3: CASSLAAGVSNEQFF

J: TRBJ1-2
V: TRBV28
CDR3: CASQTTGHPGGYTF

J: TRBJ1-1
V: TRBV6-5
CDR3: CASRGSGRGAEAFF

J: TRBJ2-4
V: TRBV2
CDR3: CASNILAKNIQYF